This TCR beta chain was sequenced in a study of T cells in Graves' hyperthyroidism and ophthalmopathy. Using RNA transcripts as the source, TCR beta CDR3 regions were amplified. The HTBI set primed first-round TCR CDR3 RT-PCR. One entry per CDR3 protein, called by TCRdb with MiXCR from the multiplex PCR reads. This table has around 440,000 distinct CDR3 sequences, 15% to 19% appearing once. This clonotype has a count of ten or more. The V gene's germline CDR1 is MNHEY and CDR2 SVGEGT. Trimming left V 2 bases short and J 2 bases short, with 10 bases between. This CDR3 is 15 amino acids long. The sequence came from a woman in her late teens or twenties with Graves' hyperthyroidism. The sample consisted of blood. This sequence joins TRBV6-2 or TRBV6-3 and TRBJ2-1; possibly TRBD2 for D (6 bases). As DNA, the CDR3 is TGTGCCAGCAGTTACGACGCGGGGCCCTACAATGAGCAGTTCTTC. Translation gives CASSYDAGPYNEQFF.